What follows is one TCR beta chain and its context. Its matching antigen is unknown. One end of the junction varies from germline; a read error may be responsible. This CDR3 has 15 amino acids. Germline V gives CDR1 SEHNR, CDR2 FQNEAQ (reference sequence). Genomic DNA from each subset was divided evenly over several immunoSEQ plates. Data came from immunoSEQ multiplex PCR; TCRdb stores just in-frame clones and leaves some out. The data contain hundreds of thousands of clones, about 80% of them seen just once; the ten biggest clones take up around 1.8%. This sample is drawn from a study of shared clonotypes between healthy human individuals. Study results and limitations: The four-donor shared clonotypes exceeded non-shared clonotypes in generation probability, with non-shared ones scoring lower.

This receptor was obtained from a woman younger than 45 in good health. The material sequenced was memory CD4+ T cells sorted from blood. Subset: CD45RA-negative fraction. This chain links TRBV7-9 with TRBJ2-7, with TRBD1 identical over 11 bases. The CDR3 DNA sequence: TGTGCCAGCAGCCTAGCCGGGACAGGGGGTTACGAGCAGTACTTC. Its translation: CASSLAGTGGYEQYF.